A single sample is the source of the 5 T cell receptor beta chains below, sequenced in a study of cytomegalovirus exposure and HLA in healthy donors. PCR employed 60 Vbeta and 13 Jbeta primers. TCRdb's table, derived via immunoSEQ multiplex PCR, lists solely in-frame clones and lacks some. The sample shows more than 30,000 clones, 74% of them seen only once. The sample was PBMCs. All receptors derive from a man aged 25-40 years in good health and CMV-seronegative.

The chain combines TRBV4-1 with TRBJ2-1; 7 nucleotides agree with TRBD2. The germline V gene has CDR1 MGHRA and CDR2 YSYEKL. The V gene end was trimmed by 1 base and the J gene end by 3 bases; junction bases not matched to a gene: 6. This CDR3 has 16 amino acids. This CDR3 is CASSQGTTSVYNEQFF. The CDR3 DNA follows: TGCGCCAGCAGCCAAGGCACCACTAGCGTCTACAATGAGCAGTTCTTC.

This clone was counted a few times. The V gene is TRBV10-3, the J gene TRBJ1-5; TRBD1 aligns across 9 bases. Germline V gene sequence: CDR1 ENHRY, CDR2 SYGVKD. V was clipped by 3 bases and J by 6 bases; unmatched bases: 9. The CDR3 is made up of 16 amino acids. The DNA for the CDR3 is TGTGCCATCAGTGACCAAATACAGGGGGCAATTCAGCCCCAGCATTTT. It translates to CAISDQIQGAIQPQHF.

V is TRBV7-9 and J is TRBJ2-3, with D possibly matching TRBD1 (5 bases). CDR1 is SEHNR, CDR2 FQNEAQ, per germline (reference sequence). V dropped 0 bases and J dropped 6 bases, with 13 bases sitting between them. CDR3 length equals 15 residues. The CDR3 region has the DNA TGTGCCAGCAGCTTAGCGGGCAGGGTCTCCGATACGCAGTATTTT. It translates to CASSLAGRVSDTQYF.

Turning to this clone: The germline gene is not matched at one end of the junction; a read error may be the cause. The rearrangement joins TRBV28 to TRBJ1-2; 12 positions match TRBD1. This CDR3 region has 16 residues. The V gene's germline CDR1 is MDHEN and CDR2 SYDVKM. CDR3 region: CASSPPPGQGADGYPF. The CDR3 region has the DNA TGTGCCAGCAGTCCTCCTCCGGGACAGGGGGCAGATGGCTACCCCTTC.

This clone was seen just once. V is TRBV25-1 and J is TRBJ2-3; a weak D match, TRBD2 (6 bases). CDR1 and CDR2 from the germline V gene are MGHDK and SYGVNS. This CDR3 comprises 13 residues. V was shortened by 5 bases and J by 4 bases, with 10 bases between the two germline ends. The CDR3 sequence: CASSFAGPDTQYF. The CDR3 DNA sequence: TGTGCCAGCAGTTTTGCGGGGCCAGATACGCAGTATTTT. The full variable domain, with the rest looked up from reference TRBV25-1 and TRBJ2-3, is EADIYQTPRYLVIGTGKKITLECSQTMGHDKMYWYQQDPGMELHLIHYSYGVNSTEKGDLSSESTVSRIRTEHFPLTLESARPSHTSQYLCASSFAGPDTQYFGPGTRLTVL.